A selection of T cell receptor beta chains follows, all from one sample in a study of cytomegalovirus exposure and HLA in healthy donors. Assay used: immunoSEQ multiplex PCR; TCRdb lists only in-frame clones, some missing. The sample consists of 130,000 or so clones, just over 65% of them appearing once. Material: PBMCs. These receptors were taken from a woman in her sixties or seventies in good health and CMV-seronegative. Each CDR3 is given with its conserved first and last residue. The D gene is left open where the match is weak. Size tells how often a clone was seen (once, few, many) or the class of an expanded clone, and some rows leave it out.

D gene: -
J gene: TRBJ2-1
V gene: TRBV7-9
clone size: -
CDR3 protein: CASSLVSSYNEQFF
CDR3 DNA: TGTGCCAGCAGCTTGGTGAGCTCCTACAATGAGCAGTTCTTC

D gene: TRBD1
J gene: TRBJ2-7
V gene: TRBV11-2
clone size: -
CDR3 protein: CASSLAWDRDYEQYF
CDR3 DNA: TGTGCCAGCAGCTTAGCTTGGGACAGGGACTACGAGCAGTACTTC

D gene: TRBD2
J gene: TRBJ2-3
V gene: TRBV28
clone size: -
CDR3 protein: CASSLGEGTGRQYF
CDR3 DNA: TGTGCCAGCAGTTTAGGGGAGGGGACCGGCCGACAGTATTTT

D gene: TRBD2
J gene: TRBJ2-7
V gene: TRBV6-5
clone size: -
CDR3 protein: CASSPTGTSGSRYF
CDR3 DNA: TGTGCCAGCAGTCCCACCGGGACTAGCGGGAGTCGGTACTTC

D gene: TRBD1
J gene: TRBJ1-2
V gene: TRBV19
clone size: few
CDR3 protein: CASSEQGTLNYGYTF
CDR3 DNA: TGTGCCAGTAGTGAACAGGGGACCCTTAACTATGGCTACACCTTC

D gene: TRBD2
J gene: TRBJ2-7
V gene: TRBV4-3
clone size: -
CDR3 protein: CASSIQLSSGRADEQYF
CDR3 DNA: TGCGCCAGCAGCATCCAGCTCTCAAGCGGGAGGGCCGACGAGCAGTACTTC

D gene: TRBD1
J gene: TRBJ2-7
V gene: TRBV6-5
clone size: -
CDR3 protein: CASSATDRGREQYF
CDR3 DNA: TGTGCCAGCAGTGCAACCGACAGGGGGCGCGAGCAGTACTTC

D gene: -
J gene: TRBJ2-1
V gene: TRBV11-2
clone size: -
CDR3 protein: CASSVTDNEQFF
CDR3 DNA: TGTGCCAGCAGCGTAACGGACAATGAGCAGTTCTTC

D gene: TRBD1
J gene: TRBJ2-7
V gene: TRBV5-1
clone size: -
CDR3 protein: CASSLAGQLYEQYF
CDR3 DNA: TGCGCCAGCAGCTTGGCGGGACAGCTCTACGAGCAGTACTTC

D gene: -
J gene: TRBJ1-1
V gene: TRBV19
clone size: -
CDR3 protein: CASSTQGSDNTEAFF
CDR3 DNA: TGTGCCAGTAGTACTCAGGGCAGCGATAACACTGAAGCTTTCTTT

D gene: -
J gene: TRBJ1-3
V gene: TRBV28
clone size: -
CDR3 protein: CASSPAGRPLLGTIYF
CDR3 DNA: TGTGCCAGCAGCCCGGCGGGTCGACCACTCTTAGGCACCATATATTTT

D gene: -
J gene: TRBJ2-3
V gene: TRBV7-3
clone size: -
CDR3 protein: CASSSSPGLPPDTQYF
CDR3 DNA: TGTGCCAGCAGCTCATCCCCCGGACTACCCCCAGATACGCAGTATTTT

D gene: TRBD2
J gene: TRBJ2-5
V gene: TRBV9
clone size: few
CDR3 protein: CASTKSGGAWETQYF
CDR3 DNA: TGTGCCAGCACCAAAAGCGGGGGGGCCTGGGAGACCCAGTACTTC

D gene: TRBD1
J gene: TRBJ1-4
V gene: TRBV29-1
clone size: once
CDR3 protein: CSAKRDSATNEKLFF
CDR3 DNA: TGCAGCGCGAAAAGGGACAGTGCAACTAATGAAAAACTGTTTTTT

D gene: TRBD1
J gene: TRBJ1-5
V gene: TRBV28
clone size: -
CDR3 protein: CASRDRDNQPQHF
CDR3 DNA: TGTGCCAGCAGGGACAGGGATAATCAGCCCCAGCATTTT

D gene: TRBD2
J gene: TRBJ2-3
V gene: TRBV5-3
clone size: once
CDR3 protein: CARSCWLAATPLSSDTQYF
CDR3 DNA: TGTGCCAGAAGCTGTTGGCTAGCGGCAACTCCTCTATCCTCAGATACGCAGTATTTT

D gene: -
J gene: TRBJ2-5
V gene: TRBV18
clone size: -
CDR3 protein: CASSRPTGSGETQYF
CDR3 DNA: TGTGCCAGCTCTCGCCCAACAGGGTCTGGAGAGACCCAGTACTTC

D gene: -
J gene: TRBJ2-3
V gene: TRBV27
clone size: few
CDR3 protein: CASSLLVLGRTDTQYF
CDR3 DNA: TGTGCCAGCAGTTTATTGGTACTAGGTAGGACAGATACGCAGTATTTT

D gene: TRBD2
J gene: TRBJ2-3
V gene: TRBV5-1
clone size: -
CDR3 protein: CASSLLAGVSTDTQYF
CDR3 DNA: TGCGCCAGCAGCTTGCTAGCGGGAGTATCTACCGATACGCAGTATTTT

D gene: -
J gene: TRBJ1-1
V gene: TRBV18
clone size: -
CDR3 protein: CASSPTGTSTEAFF
CDR3 DNA: TGTGCCAGCTCACCTACAGGAACAAGCACTGAAGCTTTCTTT

D gene: TRBD1
J gene: TRBJ2-5
V gene: TRBV2
clone size: -
CDR3 protein: CASRNQGQGQETQYF
CDR3 DNA: TGTGCCAGCAGAAACCAGGGACAGGGCCAAGAGACCCAGTACTTC

D gene: -
J gene: TRBJ2-7
V gene: TRBV6-5
clone size: -
CDR3 protein: CASSESGLYEQYF
CDR3 DNA: TGTGCCAGCAGTGAATCAGGGTTGTACGAGCAGTACTTC

D gene: -
J gene: TRBJ2-2
V gene: TRBV2
clone size: -
CDR3 protein: CASNMIQANTGELFF
CDR3 DNA: TGTGCCAGCAATATGATCCAGGCGAACACCGGGGAGCTGTTTTTT

D gene: -
J gene: TRBJ2-2
V gene: TRBV5-6
clone size: -
CDR3 protein: CASSLATGELFF
CDR3 DNA: TGTGCCAGCAGCTTGGCGACAGGGGAGCTGTTTTTT

D gene: TRBD2
J gene: TRBJ2-5
V gene: TRBV9
clone size: few
CDR3 protein: CASSVEGLAGGTQYF
CDR3 DNA: TGTGCCAGCAGCGTAGAAGGGCTAGCGGGGGGGACCCAGTACTTC

D gene: -
J gene: TRBJ1-3
V gene: TRBV7-2
clone size: few
CDR3 protein: CASSLVPSSGNTIYF
CDR3 DNA: TGTGCCAGCAGCTTGGTACCGAGCTCTGGAAACACCATATATTTT

D gene: -
J gene: TRBJ2-5
V gene: TRBV6-5
clone size: -
CDR3 protein: CASSYYGAVGGETQYF
CDR3 DNA: TGTGCCAGCAGTTACTATGGTGCGGTGGGTGGGGAGACCCAGTACTTC

D gene: TRBD1
J gene: TRBJ1-1
V gene: TRBV14
clone size: once
CDR3 protein: CASSLRTGQNTEAFF
CDR3 DNA: TGTGCCAGCAGCCTCCGGACAGGGCAGAACACTGAAGCTTTCTTT

D gene: -
J gene: TRBJ2-5
V gene: TRBV7-2
clone size: few
CDR3 protein: CASSLGLQGGETQYF
CDR3 DNA: TGTGCCAGCAGCTTAGGCCTCCAGGGGGGAGAGACCCAGTACTTC

D gene: -
J gene: TRBJ2-1
V gene: TRBV4-3
clone size: -
CDR3 protein: CASSQGQNEQFF
CDR3 DNA: TGCGCCAGCAGCCAAGGACAAAATGAGCAGTTCTTC

D gene: TRBD2
J gene: TRBJ2-7
V gene: TRBV19
clone size: few
CDR3 protein: CASRTSSGGSYEQYF
CDR3 DNA: TGTGCCAGTAGGACTTCTAGCGGGGGGTCCTACGAGCAGTACTTC

D gene: -
J gene: TRBJ1-1
V gene: TRBV6-6
clone size: -
CDR3 protein: CASSPTGNTEAFF
CDR3 DNA: TGTGCCAGCAGCCCGACAGGGAACACTGAAGCTTTCTTT

D gene: -
J gene: TRBJ2-3
V gene: TRBV19
clone size: -
CDR3 protein: CASTPSALSTDTQYF
CDR3 DNA: TGTGCCAGTACCCCTAGCGCCCTAAGCACAGATACGCAGTATTTT

D gene: TRBD2
J gene: TRBJ2-5
V gene: TRBV18
clone size: -
CDR3 protein: CASSPALAGGLETQYF
CDR3 DNA: TGTGCCAGCTCACCTGCACTAGCGGGAGGCTTAGAGACCCAGTACTTC

D gene: TRBD1
J gene: TRBJ2-2
V gene: TRBV19
clone size: -
CDR3 protein: CATSRQGAVAGELFF
CDR3 DNA: TGTGCCACCTCGAGGCAGGGGGCTGTCGCCGGGGAGCTGTTTTTT

D gene: TRBD2
J gene: TRBJ2-2
V gene: TRBV6-9
clone size: -
CDR3 protein: CASSYLFAGGPPGELFF
CDR3 DNA: TGTGCCAGCAGTTATTTGTTCGCGGGAGGGCCTCCCGGGGAGCTGTTTTTT

D gene: TRBD1
J gene: TRBJ2-5
V gene: TRBV5-1
clone size: -
CDR3 protein: CASSFRPTGGGETQYF
CDR3 DNA: TGCGCCAGCAGCTTCCGACCCACAGGGGGCGGGGAGACCCAGTACTTC

D gene: TRBD2
J gene: TRBJ2-5
V gene: TRBV5-1
clone size: few
CDR3 protein: CASSPSGRDETQYF
CDR3 DNA: TGCGCCAGCAGCCCTAGCGGGAGAGATGAGACCCAGTACTTC

D gene: -
J gene: TRBJ1-4
V gene: TRBV7-2
clone size: -
CDR3 protein: CASSLGRANEKLFF
CDR3 DNA: TGTGCCAGCAGCTTAGGCAGGGCTAATGAAAAACTGTTTTTT

D gene: TRBD2
J gene: TRBJ2-1
V gene: TRBV6-5
clone size: -
CDR3 protein: CASSNLGGGSNEQFF
CDR3 DNA: TGTGCCAGCAGCAATCTCGGCGGGGGGAGCAATGAGCAGTTCTTC

D gene: TRBD2
J gene: TRBJ2-7
V gene: TRBV9
clone size: -
CDR3 protein: CASSARTSGPLETGYEQYF
CDR3 DNA: TGTGCCAGCAGCGCTCGGACTAGCGGGCCCTTGGAGACAGGTTACGAGCAGTACTTC

D gene: TRBD1
J gene: TRBJ1-1
V gene: TRBV7-2
clone size: few
CDR3 protein: CASRPQGSHTEAFF
CDR3 DNA: TGTGCCAGCAGACCACAGGGGAGTCACACTGAAGCTTTCTTT